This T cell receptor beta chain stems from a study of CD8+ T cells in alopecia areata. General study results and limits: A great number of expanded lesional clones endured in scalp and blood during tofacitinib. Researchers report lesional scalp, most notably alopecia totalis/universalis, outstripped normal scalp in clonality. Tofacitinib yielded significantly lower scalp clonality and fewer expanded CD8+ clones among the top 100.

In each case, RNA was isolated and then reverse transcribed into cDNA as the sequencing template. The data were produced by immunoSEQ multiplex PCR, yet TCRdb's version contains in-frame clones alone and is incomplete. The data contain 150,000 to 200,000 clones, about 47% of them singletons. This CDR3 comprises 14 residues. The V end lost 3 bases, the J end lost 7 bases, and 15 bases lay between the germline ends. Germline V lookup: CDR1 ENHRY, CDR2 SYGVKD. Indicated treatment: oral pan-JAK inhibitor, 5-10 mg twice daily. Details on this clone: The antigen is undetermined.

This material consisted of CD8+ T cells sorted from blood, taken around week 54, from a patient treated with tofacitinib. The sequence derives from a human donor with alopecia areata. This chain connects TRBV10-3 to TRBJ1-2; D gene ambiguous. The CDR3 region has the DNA TGTGCCATCAGTGATCCAGATTACCTGGTTGGCTACACCTTC. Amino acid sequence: CAISDPDYLVGYTF.